This T cell receptor beta chain was recorded in a study of T cell responses to AZD1222 COVID-19 vaccine. With respect to this clone: Its antigen is not known.

The CDR3 is 14 amino acids. From germline, CDR1 is SGHTA and CDR2 FQGNSA. V lost 1 base and J lost 2, with 8 bases in between. Sequencing was performed with immunoSEQ multiplex PCR; in TCRdb, only in-frame clones are kept and a portion is missing. In the table there are tens of thousands of clones, roughly 87% of which are singletons. General study findings and limits: Once two AZD1222 doses were given, Spike-specific TCR breadth and depth went up. Only a handful of AZD1222 recipients tested seropositive at baseline. Clonal diversity may have been underestimated in mostly white British donors. The study sampled repertoires only after the peak T cell response.

This TCR derives from an adult in good health. The sample was peripheral blood, taken on day 0 of AZD1222 vaccination. This chain links TRBV7-2 with TRBJ1-1, with D hard to call. The CDR3 sequence is CASSLEGLNTEAFF. Here the CDR3 DNA reads TGTGCCAGCAGCTTAGAGGGATTAAACACTGAAGCTTTCTTT.